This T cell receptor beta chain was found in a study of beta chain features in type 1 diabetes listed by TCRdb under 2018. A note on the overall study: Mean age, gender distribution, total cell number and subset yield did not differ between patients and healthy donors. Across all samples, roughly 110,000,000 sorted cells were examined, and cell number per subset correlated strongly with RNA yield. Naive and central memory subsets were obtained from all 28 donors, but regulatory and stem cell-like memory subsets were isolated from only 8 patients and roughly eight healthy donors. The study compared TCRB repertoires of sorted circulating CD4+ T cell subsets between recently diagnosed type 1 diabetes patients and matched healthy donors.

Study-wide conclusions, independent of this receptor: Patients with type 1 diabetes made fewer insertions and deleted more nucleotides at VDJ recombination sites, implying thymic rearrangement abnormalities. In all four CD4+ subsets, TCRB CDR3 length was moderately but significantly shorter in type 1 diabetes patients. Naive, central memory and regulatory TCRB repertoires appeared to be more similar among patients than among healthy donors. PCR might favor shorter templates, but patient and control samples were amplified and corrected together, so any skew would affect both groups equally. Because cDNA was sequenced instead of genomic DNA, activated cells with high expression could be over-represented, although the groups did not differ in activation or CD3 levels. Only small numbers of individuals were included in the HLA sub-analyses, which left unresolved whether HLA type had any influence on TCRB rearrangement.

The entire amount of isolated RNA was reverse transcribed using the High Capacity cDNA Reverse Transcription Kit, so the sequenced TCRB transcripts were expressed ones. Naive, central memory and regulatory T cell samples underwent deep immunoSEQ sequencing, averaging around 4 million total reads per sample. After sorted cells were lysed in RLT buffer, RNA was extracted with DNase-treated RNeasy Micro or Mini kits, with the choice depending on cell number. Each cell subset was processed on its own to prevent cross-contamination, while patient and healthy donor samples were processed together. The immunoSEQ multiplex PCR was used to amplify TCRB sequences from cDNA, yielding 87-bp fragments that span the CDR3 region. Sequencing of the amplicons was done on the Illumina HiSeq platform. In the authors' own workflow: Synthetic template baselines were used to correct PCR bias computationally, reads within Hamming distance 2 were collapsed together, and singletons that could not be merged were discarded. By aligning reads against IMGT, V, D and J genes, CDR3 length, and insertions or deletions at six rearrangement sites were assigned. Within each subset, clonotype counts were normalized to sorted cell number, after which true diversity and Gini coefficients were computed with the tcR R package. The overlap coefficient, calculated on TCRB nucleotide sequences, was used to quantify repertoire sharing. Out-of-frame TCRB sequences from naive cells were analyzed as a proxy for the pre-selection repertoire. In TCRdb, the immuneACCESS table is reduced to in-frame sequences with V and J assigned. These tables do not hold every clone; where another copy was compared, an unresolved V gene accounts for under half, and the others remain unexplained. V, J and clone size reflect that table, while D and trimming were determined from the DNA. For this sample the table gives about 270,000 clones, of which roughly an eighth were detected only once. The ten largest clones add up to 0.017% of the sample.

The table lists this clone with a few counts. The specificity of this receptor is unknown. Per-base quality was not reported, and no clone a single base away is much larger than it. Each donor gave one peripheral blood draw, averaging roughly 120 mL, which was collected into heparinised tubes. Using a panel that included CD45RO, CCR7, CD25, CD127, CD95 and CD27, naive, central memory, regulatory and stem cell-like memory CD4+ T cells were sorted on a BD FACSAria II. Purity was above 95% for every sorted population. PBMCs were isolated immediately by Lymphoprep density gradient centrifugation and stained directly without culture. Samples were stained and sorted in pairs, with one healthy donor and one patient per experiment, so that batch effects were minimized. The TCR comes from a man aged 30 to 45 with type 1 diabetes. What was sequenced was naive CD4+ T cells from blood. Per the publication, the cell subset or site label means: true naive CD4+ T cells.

The CDR3 sequence is CASTKAGTYNEQFF. Read as DNA, the sequence is TGCGCCAGTACTAAAGCGGGCACCTACAATGAGCAGTTCTTC. The sequence joins TRBV5-1 to TRBJ2-1; D gene: possibly TRBD2, on 6 matching bases. The CDR3 spans 14 residues, from the cysteine through the phenylalanine. The read is trimmed to its CDR3 DNA, 42 bases read in frame from base 1. CDR1 and CDR2 were assigned from the germline V gene as SGHRS and YFSETQ. V and J are truncated by 8 bases and 2 bases respectively, leaving an intervening sequence of 14 bases.